Following are 7 T cell receptor beta chains from one sample sequenced in a study of T-cell memory formation after mild COVID-19. MiXCR was run by TCRdb on the 5' RACE reads, yielding one entry per CDR3 protein. In the table there are hundreds of thousands of distinct CDR3 sequences, roughly an eighth of which are singletons. Sequenced: PBMCs or a T cell subset sorted from them (not recorded which). These receptors came from a man aged 18 to 30 who had mild COVID-19 (a few samples of this study predate the infection). Cell type and time point are not known.

The chain uses TRBV29-1 and TRBJ2-1; perhaps TRBD1 as D (6 bases). With 0 bases removed from V and 4 bases from J, the gap between germline ends came to 10 bases. The germline V gene has CDR1 SQVTM and CDR2 ANQGSEA. The CDR3 sequence is 14 residues long. The CDR3 sequence: CSVEEGRGYNEQFF. CDR3 sequence (DNA): TGCAGCGTTGAAGAAGGCAGGGGTTACAATGAGCAGTTCTTC.

This clonotype was observed many times. The chain couples TRBV18 to TRBJ2-7; maybe TRBD2 (5 bases). The CDR3 spans 16 residues. The ends were cut back, 2 bases at V and 2 bases at J, with 16 bases in the middle. Germline assignment: CDR1 KGHSH and CDR2 LQKENI. CDR3 amino acids: CASSPEGRRLPYEQYF. The CDR3 DNA is TGTGCCAGCTCACCAGAGGGCCGAAGGCTCCCCTACGAGCAGTACTTC.

This clonotype was counted many times. V is TRBV7-7 and J is TRBJ2-3; unclear D gene. Germline values: CDR1 SSHAT, CDR2 FNYEAQ (reference sequence). The CDR3 runs 11 residues. V lost 7 bases, J lost 4 bases, and 6 bases lay in between. The chain's CDR3 is CASTEADTQYF. The CDR3 nucleotides read TGTGCCAGCACCGAAGCAGATACGCAGTATTTT.

This chain connects TRBV2 to TRBJ2-2, with D tentatively TRBD1 (6 bases). Trimming removed 4 bases from V and 6 bases from J, with 15 bases in between. The CDR3 consists of 15 residues. The germline CDR1 and CDR2 sequences are SNHLY and FYNNEI. The CDR3 bases are TGTGCCAGCAGTGGCGAGAAGGGGGTTTCCGGGGAGCTGTTTTTT. Translation gives CASSGEKGVSGELFF.

This clonotype has just a few counts. V is TRBV19 and J is TRBJ2-7; D is undetermined. The CDR3 is 14 residues long. Germline V gene data show CDR1 as LNHDA and CDR2 as SQIVND (reference sequence). V gave up 5 bases and J gave up 6 bases, with 17 bases separating them. CDR3: CASSEVAETAEQYF. Written as DNA, the CDR3 is TGTGCCAGTAGTGAGGTGGCTGAGACCGCCGAGCAGTACTTC.

This chain joins TRBV5-6 and TRBJ2-5; unclear D gene. The CDR3 has 13 residues. V lost 7 bases, J lost 0 bases, and 10 bases lay in between. CDR1 is SGHDT and CDR2 is YYEEEE in the germline V gene. In DNA, the CDR3 is TGTGCCAGCTTATTCAGCGACCAAGAGACCCAGTACTTC. Protein sequence: CASLFSDQETQYF.

This clonotype turned up a few times. The V and J genes are TRBV11-2 and TRBJ2-4, with D perhaps TRBD1 (6 bases). This CDR3 spans 15 amino acids. From germline, CDR1 is SGHAT and CDR2 FQNNGV. Trimming removed 5 bases from V and 0 bases from J, with 11 bases in between. The CDR3 region has the DNA TGTGCCAGCAGCCAGGGGCCCACAGCCAAAAACATTCAGTACTTC. Its protein product is CASSQGPTAKNIQYF.